This TCR beta chain appears in the sequencing data of a study of cytomegalovirus exposure and HLA in healthy donors. This clone showed up just a few times. V was pared by 5 bases and J by 1 base, with 12 bases between. The CDR3 length is 14 residues. Germline-derived CDR1 and CDR2 are MNHEY and SMNVEV (reference sequence). The study ran its PCR with 60 Vbeta and 13 Jbeta primers. Only in-frame clones appear in the TCRdb table, and some are missing; sequencing was by immunoSEQ multiplex PCR. The sample comprises 160,000 or so clones, approximately 72% of which are singletons, and roughly 2.5% rests with the top ten.

The receptor comes from a human donor in good health. V gene TRBV27 combines with J gene TRBJ2-7; D is possibly TRBD1 (6 bases). Sequencing input: PBMCs. The CDR3 region has the DNA TGTGCCAGCAGTCCCGGACAGCCGTCCTACGAGCAGTACTTC. As protein: CASSPGQPSYEQYF.